The TCR beta chain described here comes from a study of cytomegalovirus exposure and HLA in healthy donors. Only in-frame clones appear in the TCRdb table, and some are missing; sequencing was by immunoSEQ multiplex PCR. The table has approximately 140,000 clones, around 87% seen once. CDR1 is SGHRS, CDR2 YFSETQ, per germline. This CDR3 has 13 amino acids. J gave up 2 bases and V 4 bases, and 3 bases lay outside the gene matches. This rearrangement joins TRBV5-1 to TRBJ2-7; 7 bases align to TRBD1. The sequenced sample consisted of PBMCs. The TCR originated in a man aged 18 to 29 in good health and CMV-seropositive. CDR3 coding DNA: TGCGCCAGCAGCAATGGACAGGCCTACGAGCAGTACTTC. This gives the protein CASSNGQAYEQYF.